This TCR beta chain was retrieved from a study of blood T cell repertoires in COVID-19. For the study at large: Acute and convalescent COVID-19 specimens originated in the United States, Italy and Spain. Sources were T cells, B-cell-depleted T cells, or PBMCs; the material itself was cDNA or gDNA.

The germline V and J ends were trimmed by 5 bases and 0 bases, with 11 bases remaining between them. The CDR3 sequence is 15 residues long. CDR1 and CDR2 (germline): SGHRS, YFSETQ. In the original analysis: Quantification of nucleated cells was approximated via reference gene primer amplification. TCRdb's copy holds only in-frame clones and misses some; the assay was immunoSEQ multiplex PCR. The V and J calls and the clone size are those of that table, but D and trimming were determined from the DNA. Counted here are about 110,000 clones, more than 75% occurring once; the ten biggest clones make up 7.9%.

The TCR originated in a man aged 70-80 years with acute or convalescent COVID-19. This chain uses TRBV5-1 with TRBJ2-2; D is unclear. The sample taken for sequencing was peripheral blood. The CDR3 here is CASRADTANTGELFF. The CDR3 nucleotides read TGCGCCAGCAGGGCAGACACCGCGAACACCGGGGAGCTGTTTTTT. The full variable domain, with the rest looked up from reference TRBV5-1 and TRBJ2-2, is KAGVTQTPRYLIKTRGQQVTLSCSPISGHRSVSWYQQTPGQGLQFLFEYFSETQRNKGNFPGRFSGRQFSNSRSEMNVSTLELGDSALYLCASRADTANTGELFFGEGSRLTVL.